Listed below are T cell receptor beta chains from one sample, sequenced in a study of tumor-infiltrating lymphocytes in primary liver carcinoma. In TCRdb, the multiplex PCR reads were re-called with MiXCR into one record per CDR3 protein. The sample yields around 210,000 distinct CDR3 sequences, roughly 61% seen once. Sample: peripheral blood. All receptors come from a woman aged 55-70 years with primary liver carcinoma and hepatitis B virus infection. Both conserved end residues are part of each CDR3. Each record gives: V gene, D gene, clone size, J gene, CDR3 protein, CDR3 DNA. The D gene is left open where the match is weak. The size field is filled for only some rows; it gives once, few, many or a size class.

TRBV20-1	TRBD2	.	TRBJ2-1	CSARATSGKTYNEQFF	TGCAGTGCTAGAGCCACTAGCGGGAAGACCTACAATGAGCAGTTCTTC
TRBV11-2	.	.	TRBJ2-7	CASSILNEQYF	TGTGCCAGCAGCATACTGAACGAGCAGTACTTC
TRBV6-5	.	many	TRBJ1-1	CASSPHGSSMNTEAFF	TGTGCCAGCAGTCCCCACGGTAGCAGTATGAACACTGAAGCTTTCTTT
TRBV11-2	.	.	TRBJ2-1	CVSSFISTGEMGQFF	TGTGTCAGCAGCTTTATCTCCACGGGGGAAATGGGGCAGTTCTTC
TRBV28	.	.	TRBJ1-3	CASGGPGSGNTIYF	TGTGCCAGCGGTGGGCCTGGGTCTGGAAACACCATATATTTT
TRBV29-1	TRBD1	.	TRBJ2-1	CRAGDRGYNEQFF	TGCAGGGCCGGAGACAGGGGATATAATGAGCAGTTCTTC
TRBV28	.	.	TRBJ1-6	CANSRGSNLPLHF	TGTGCCAACAGTCGGGGCTCTAATTTACCCCTCCACTTT
TRBV11-2	.	many	TRBJ1-3	CASSLSILSGNTIYF	TGTGCCAGCAGCTTAAGTATCCTCTCTGGAAACACCATATATTTT
TRBV4-1	.	.	TRBJ1-1	CASRLRIGNTEAFF	TGCGCCAGCAGACTTAGGATCGGAAACACTGAAGCTTTCTTT
TRBV28	.	.	TRBJ1-2	CASSQGTPGNYGYTF	TGTGCCAGCAGCCAAGGGACACCGGGTAACTATGGCTACACCTTC
TRBV11-2	TRBD1	.	TRBJ1-2	CTSSTRQGASGYTF	TGTACCAGCAGCACCAGACAGGGGGCAAGTGGATACACCTTC
TRBV14	.	many	TRBJ2-1	CASSLNVGNEQFF	TGTGCCAGCAGCCTCAACGTGGGCAATGAGCAGTTCTTC
TRBV4-1	TRBD1	many	TRBJ2-5	CASSQTSYAGGAETQYF	TGCGCCAGCAGCCAGACATCCTACGCAGGGGGCGCGGAGACCCAGTACTTC
TRBV7-9	TRBD1	.	TRBJ2-1	CASSFRTGPGELFF	TGTGCCAGCAGCTTTAGGACAGGGCCCGGTGAGCTGTTCTTC
TRBV11-2	.	.	TRBJ2-1	CASSSIDEQFF	TGTGCCAGCAGTTCAATAGATGAGCAGTTCTTC